These 18 T cell receptor beta chains came from one sample sequenced in a study of blood T cell repertoires in COVID-19. Assay: immunoSEQ multiplex PCR; the TCRdb copy retains only in-frame clones and omits some. The data contain 150,000 to 200,000 clones, about 89% of them singletons. The sample comprised peripheral blood. The receptors derive from a man aged 65-85 years with acute or convalescent COVID-19.

The gene calls are TRBV27 and TRBJ1-6; 7 bases agree with TRBD1. Germline V CDR1 and CDR2: MNHEY, SMNVEV (reference sequence). V lost 3 bases, J lost 8 bases, and 10 bases stayed unmatched. This CDR3 has 16 amino acids. CDR3 sequence (DNA): TGTGCCAGCAGTTTTAAAATTCCGGGACAGTATTCACCCCTCCACTTT. Translation: CASSFKIPGQYSPLHF.

The chain employs TRBV9 and TRBJ2-2; 9 nucleotides line up with TRBD2. Trimming at V came to 4 bases and at J to 5 bases, leaving 6 bases not matched to a gene. Germline values: CDR1 SGDLS, CDR2 YYNGEE. The CDR3 spans 15 residues. CDR3 protein: CASSIGSGSTGELFF. Written as DNA, the CDR3 is TGTGCCAGCAGCATAGGTAGCGGGAGTACCGGGGAGCTGTTTTTT.

The rearrangement uses TRBV7-2 and TRBJ2-3, with 13 bases that match TRBD2. The CDR3 has 15 residues. In germline, CDR1 is SGHTA, CDR2 FQGNSA. V was pared by 1 base and J by 7 bases, with 2 bases of the junction left unmatched. CDR3 residues: CASSLELAGGYTQYF. The CDR3 nucleotides are TGTGCCAGCAGCTTAGAACTAGCGGGAGGGTATACGCAGTATTTT.

This clone was recorded only once. The chain couples TRBV29-1 to TRBJ2-6; 7 bases fit TRBD1. J was trimmed by 0 bases and V by 5 bases; bases with no gene match: 1. Germline values: CDR1 SQVTM, CDR2 ANQGSEA. The CDR3 loop spans 14 amino acids. The CDR3 reads CSVSGGSGANVLTF. Written as DNA, the CDR3 is TGCAGCGTTTCAGGGGGCTCTGGGGCCAACGTCCTGACTTTC.

V usage is TRBV7-8 and J usage is TRBJ1-6, with no clear D. CDR1 and CDR2 (germline): SGHVS, FQNEAQ. This CDR3 has 16 amino acids. Trimming took 2 bases from V and 5 from J, leaving 13 bases between them. CDR3 loop: CASSLWAGIDNSPLHF. For the CDR3, the DNA is TGTGCCAGCAGCTTATGGGCAGGAATAGATAATTCACCCCTCCACTTT.

The CDR3 sequence is CASRPHHAGTDEQFF. The CDR3 region has the DNA TGTGCCAGCAGGCCCCACCATGCCGGGACAGATGAGCAGTTCTTC. V usage is TRBV28 and J usage is TRBJ2-1, with 7 bases fitting TRBD1. This CDR3 is 15 amino acids long. The V gene's germline CDR1 is MDHEN and CDR2 SYDVKM. V dropped 6 bases and J dropped 8; count of bases not matched to a gene: 13.

This clone was seen just once. This chain uses TRBV30 with TRBJ2-7; D unresolved. Germline CDR1 GTSNPN, CDR2 SVGIG (reference sequence). The CDR3 spans 11 residues. Trimming shortened V by 3 bases and J by 4 bases, and 7 bases separated the two germline ends. The CDR3 region has the DNA TGTGCCTGGAGGCAGTCATACGAGCAGTACTTC. It specifies CAWRQSYEQYF.

J is TRBJ1-1 and V is TRBV25-1; TRBD1 matches 8 bases. Germline V lookup: CDR1 MGHDK, CDR2 SYGVNS. The CDR3 extends over 13 amino acids. The V and J ends lost 7 bases and 1 base, in that order; junction bases with no gene match: 2. The CDR3 DNA reads TGTGCCAGCACGGGACAGGCGAACACTGAAGCTTTCTTT. As protein: CASTGQANTEAFF. The full variable domain, in which reference TRBV25-1 and TRBJ1-1 provide the parts outside the CDR3, is EADIYQTPRYLVIGTGKKITLECSQTMGHDKMYWYQQDPGMELHLIHYSYGVNSTEKGDLSSESTVSRIRTEHFPLTLESARPSHTSQYLCASTGQANTEAFFGQGTRLTVV.

This clone came up once. The V gene is TRBV7-2, the J gene TRBJ2-5; D is undetermined. The germline V and J ends were trimmed by 1 base and 3 bases, with 3 bases remaining between them. The CDR3 is made up of 12 amino acids. Looked up from germline, CDR1 is SGHTA and CDR2 is FQGNSA. CDR3 in amino acids: CASSLDKETQYF. The CDR3 coding sequence is TGTGCCAGCAGCTTAGACAAAGAGACCCAGTACTTC.

The V call is TRBV6-5, the J call TRBJ1-4, with TRBD1 matching 7 bases. Germline assignment: CDR1 MNHEY and CDR2 SVGAGI. The CDR3 length is 16 residues. V trimming: 0 bases; J trimming: 7 bases; junction bases outside the gene matches: 8. This CDR3 is CASSYSGAGGGEKLFF. DNA for the CDR3: TGTGCCAGCAGTTACTCGGGGGCAGGGGGAGGTGAAAAACTGTTTTTT.

In its sample, this clone was seen once. The chain couples TRBV11-2 to TRBJ2-7, with TRBD1 identical over 9 bases. The V segment lost 3 bases and the J segment 3 bases; nucleotides outside the gene matches: 6. Germline V lookup: CDR1 SGHAT, CDR2 FQNNGV. This CDR3 is 15 amino acids long. The CDR3 DNA reads TGTGCCAGCAGCTTCGGGACAGGGTGGGGCTACGAGCAGTACTTC. This sequence encodes CASSFGTGWGYEQYF.

The chain links TRBV5-5 to TRBJ1-1, with unresolved D. Trimming stripped 5 bases from V and 6 bases from J, with 14 bases between. CDR1 is SGHKS, CDR2 YYEKEE, per germline (reference sequence). CDR3 length: 13 residues. In nucleotides, the CDR3 is TGTGCCAGCAGAATGTGGGGAGTCGCTGAAGCTTTCTTT. This codes for CASRMWGVAEAFF.

V is TRBV27 and J is TRBJ2-5; 8 positions match TRBD2. The CDR3 spans 14 residues. The V gene's germline CDR1 is MNHEY and CDR2 SMNVEV (reference sequence). Trimming took 2 bases from V and 5 from J; bases not matched to a gene: 4. The CDR3 sequence: CASSLAGGTETQYF. In DNA form, the CDR3 reads TGTGCCAGCAGTTTAGCGGGAGGAACGGAGACCCAGTACTTC.

The V and J genes are TRBV4-2 and TRBJ2-7, with a tentative D call TRBD2 (6 bases). Trimming left V 0 bases short and J 4 bases short, with 22 bases between. CDR1 is LGHNA and CDR2 is YNFKEQ in the germline V gene. The CDR3 consists of 18 residues. The CDR3 DNA reads TGTGCCAGCAGCCAAGAAAAGGTTCGCGGGACTTCCATGTACGAGCAGTACTTC. This codes for CASSQEKVRGTSMYEQYF.

This chain links TRBV2 with TRBJ2-5; perhaps TRBD2 as D (5 bases). V was trimmed by 0 bases and J by 5 bases, leaving 10 bases between them. The CDR3 runs to 14 residues. CDR1 is SNHLY and CDR2 is FYNNEI in the germline V gene. This CDR3 is CASSEAGLLETQYF. The CDR3 DNA follows: TGTGCCAGCAGTGAAGCAGGACTTCTGGAGACCCAGTACTTC.

The rearrangement links TRBV5-1 to TRBJ2-7; tentatively, D is TRBD1 (6 bases). Trimming shortened V by 3 bases and J by 4 bases, and 14 bases separated the two germline ends. The CDR3 covers 14 residues. In germline, CDR1 is SGHRS, CDR2 YFSETQ. CDR3 protein: CASSSGWGPYEQYF. The CDR3 region has the DNA TGCGCCAGCAGCTCGGGATGGGGGCCTTACGAGCAGTACTTC.

The rearrangement links TRBV27 to TRBJ2-5; the match to TRBD2 covers 7 bases. CDR1 and CDR2 from the germline V gene are MNHEY and SMNVEV (reference sequence). V lost 2 bases to trimming and J lost 5 bases; unmatched junction nucleotides: 8. The CDR3 totals 15 residues. The CDR3 bases are TGTGCCAGCAGTTTAGGTCGGACTAGGAGGGAGACCCAGTACTTC. Its protein is CASSLGRTRRETQYF.

J is TRBJ2-1 and V is TRBV23-1, with TRBD2 matching over 13 bases. TRBV23-1 carries the ORF label, with uncertain function. The CDR3 covers 18 residues. Losses at the gene ends were 8 bases for V and 0 bases for J; bases not matched to a gene: 10. DNA of the CDR3: TGCGCCAGCGTGGGACTAGCGGGGAATATTAGCTCCTACAATGAGCAGTTCTTC. Amino acid sequence: CASVGLAGNISSYNEQFF.